The next 29 T cell receptor beta chains were all read from a single sample in a study of T cells in women clearing cervical HPV infection. This table comes from immunoSEQ multiplex PCR, and its TCRdb copy is limited to in-frame clones, with some not included. Seen in this sample are about 25,000 clones; the ten most common clones hold around 3.5%. Sequencing was carried out using blood buffy coat. These receptors all come from a woman between 18 and 69 years old with a cervical HPV16 infection that either progressed to CIN3+ or cleared (not recorded which).

Worth noting for this clone: The read terminates 3 residues ahead of where the CDR3 ends, so the germline J gene completes it. The rearrangement joins TRBV18 to TRBJ2-7, with 11 nucleotides matching TRBD2. Germline V gives CDR1 KGHSH, CDR2 LQKENI. The junction had 2 bases not matched to a gene; V was cut back by 1 base and J by 3 bases. CDR3 size: 15 residues. CDR3 bases read: TGTGCCAGCTCACCACGGACTAGCGGGTACTACGAG. Protein sequence: CASSPRTSGYYE. The complete CDR3 reads CASSPRTSGYYEQYF.

On this clone itself: The sequence runs out 3 residues before the end of the CDR3; the remainder is reconstructed from the germline J gene. The chain has TRBV7-3 and TRBJ2-5, with TRBD1 matching 7 bases. CDR3 length: 15 amino acids. Looked up from germline, CDR1 is SGHTA and CDR2 is FQGTGA. V was clipped by 5 bases and J by 2 bases; unmatched bases: 8. CDR3 loop: CASSQTGSVQETQYF. The sequenced CDR3 bases are TGTGCCAGCAGCCAGACAGGGTCGGTGCAAGAGACC. Full variable domain (outside the CDR3, taken from reference TRBV7-3 and TRBJ2-5): GAGVSQTPSNKVTEKGKYVELRCDPISGHTALYWYRQSLGQGPEFLIYFQGTGAADDSGLPNDRFFAVRPEGSVSTLKIQRTERGDSAVYLCASSQTGSVQETQYFGPGTRLLVL.

With respect to this clone: The read terminates 3 residues before the CDR3 end, so the remaining end is supplied by the germline J gene. Other DNA sequences in the same sample also yield this CDR3. V is TRBV13 and J is TRBJ1-2; 7 bases align to TRBD1. Per the germline V gene, CDR1 is PRHDT and CDR2 is FYEKMQ (reference sequence). The CDR3 covers 15 residues. The V segment lost 3 bases and the J segment 1 base; nucleotides outside the gene matches: 5. The CDR3 protein is CASSFDRVYNYGYTF. The CDR3 DNA, read in part, is TGTGCCAGCAGCTTCGACAGGGTTTATAACTATGGC. The full variable domain, with the rest looked up from reference TRBV13 and TRBJ1-2, is AAGVIQSPRHLIKEKRETATLKCYPIPRHDTVYWYQQGPGQDPQFLISFYEKMQSDKGSIPDRFSAQQFSDYHSELNMSSLELGDSALYFCASSFDRVYNYGYTFGSGTRLTVV.

Concerning this clone itself: The read ends 3 residues shy of where the CDR3 ends; the end is completed using the germline J gene. The chain uses TRBV7-9 and TRBJ1-2, with D possibly matching TRBD1 (5 bases). The germline gives CDR1 SEHNR, CDR2 FQNEAQ (reference sequence). The CDR3 consists of 15 residues. The CDR3 reads CASSLASSGAYDYTF. Partial CDR3 DNA: TGTGCCAGCAGCTTAGCATCTAGCGGGGCCTACGAC.

About this clone: One end of the junction is discordant with germline, which a read error may explain. The read ends 3 residues before the CDR3 terminus; that terminus is restored from the germline J gene. This rearrangement joins TRBV4-2 to TRBJ2-3; D call uncertain. The CDR3 consists of 15 residues. The germline V gene encodes CDR1 LGHNA and CDR2 YNFKEQ. The DNA read from the CDR3 is TGCGCCAGCAGCCAAGAGCCCCTAGGCACAGATACG. Its translation: CASSQEPLGTDT. Given in full, the CDR3 is CASSQEPLGTDTQYF.

For this clone: Relative to the germline gene, one junction end is altered; a read error may explain this. The read falls 3 residues short of the CDR3 end, and the missing part is taken from the germline J gene. The J gene is TRBJ2-7, the V gene TRBV4-2, with D possibly matching TRBD1 (6 bases). CDR1 is LGHNA and CDR2 is YNFKEQ in the germline V gene. The length of the CDR3 is 13 residues. The CDR3 DNA, read in part, is TGCGCCAGCAGCCAAGACGACAGGTCCGAG. Its protein is CASSQDDRSE. From start to end, the CDR3 is CASSQDDRSEQYF.

Turning to this clone: A junction end diverges from the germline sequence, so it may reflect a read error. The read ends 3 residues early relative to the CDR3; the germline J gene fills the gap. This sequence joins TRBV2 and TRBJ2-3, with 12 bases lining up with TRBD2. Germline V CDR1 and CDR2: SNHLY, FYNNEI. The CDR3 is 16 residues long. The CDR3 is CAGSEGRTSGEDTQYF. The DNA read from the CDR3 is TGTGCCGGCAGTGAAGGGAGGACTAGCGGGGAAGATACG. Full variable domain (rest looked up from reference TRBV2 and TRBJ2-3): EPEVTQTPSHQVTQMGQEVILRCVPISNHLYFYWYRQILGQKVEFLVSFYNNEISEKSEIFDDQFSVERPDGSNFTLKIRSTKLEDSAMYFCAGSEGRTSGEDTQYFGPGTRLTVL.

Worth noting for this clone: The sequence runs out 3 residues before the end of the CDR3; the remainder is reconstructed from the germline J gene. The genes are TRBV7-9 and TRBJ1-5, with D uncertain. V was clipped by 0 bases and J by 2 bases, with 8 bases between them. The germline V gene has CDR1 SEHNR and CDR2 FQNEAQ (reference sequence). The CDR3 runs 15 residues. The CDR3 DNA, read in part, is TGTGCCAGCAGCTTAGCGGCGGGCCGCAATCAGCCC. It translates to CASSLAAGRNQP. The entire CDR3 protein reads CASSLAAGRNQPQHF.

Details on this clone: Coverage ceases 3 residues before the CDR3 finishes, and the germline J gene fills in the end. The chain joins TRBV19 to TRBJ2-7; 12 bases map to TRBD2. This CDR3 is built from 16 residues. V lost 5 bases and J lost 2; bases outside the gene matches: 7. In germline, CDR1 is LNHDA, CDR2 SQIVND (reference sequence). This CDR3 reads CASSPYPSGGAYEQYF. The CDR3 DNA, read in part, is TGTGCCAGTAGTCCCTACCCTAGCGGGGGGGCCTACGAG.

With respect to this clone: The CDR3 end falls 3 residues outside the read, so it is completed with the germline J gene. The V call is TRBV7-3, the J call TRBJ2-5; TRBD1 is a possible D gene (5 bases). Germline values: CDR1 SGHTA, CDR2 FQGTGA. The CDR3 length is 13 residues. V lost 2 bases and J 2 bases, leaving 6 bases between the germline ends. CDR3 residues: CASSLDRQETQYF. The CDR3 bases that were read are TGTGCCAGCAGCTTAGACAGACAAGAGACC.

Remarks on this clone: The sequence runs out 3 residues before the end of the CDR3; the remainder is reconstructed from the germline J gene. The J gene is TRBJ1-5, the V gene TRBV30; the match to TRBD1 covers 8 bases. J was trimmed by 7 bases and V by 1 base; bases with no gene match: 9. CDR1 is GTSNPN, CDR2 SVGIG, per germline (reference sequence). The CDR3 extends over 15 amino acids. The CDR3 sequence: CAWSGHRGDKQPQHF. The sequenced part of the CDR3 DNA is TGTGCCTGGAGTGGCCACAGGGGGGACAAGCAGCCC.

Remarks on this clone: The CDR3 end lies 3 residues beyond the end of the read and is filled in from the germline J gene. This chain links TRBV5-1 with TRBJ2-3; TRBD2 might be the D (5 bases). CDR1 SGHRS and CDR2 YFSETQ come from the germline V gene. The length of the CDR3 is 16 residues. This CDR3 reads CASSLEGLPSNQPQYF. Partial CDR3 DNA: TGCGCCAGCAGCTTGGAAGGGTTACCTAGCAATCAGCCG.

On this clone itself: The CDR3 end lies 3 residues beyond the end of the read and is filled in from the germline J gene. The chain is built from TRBV18 and TRBJ2-3, with D possibly being TRBD2 (5 bases). Germline values: CDR1 KGHSH, CDR2 LQKENI. The CDR3 is 13 residues long. The CDR3 protein is CASSRDDYQPQYF. CDR3 DNA, as far as it was read: TGTGCCAGCTCACGCGACGACTATCAGCCG.

As regards this clone: The CDR3 end falls 3 residues outside the read, so it is completed with the germline J gene. V is TRBV29-1 and J is TRBJ2-3; D remains unclear. This CDR3 has 14 amino acids. The germline V gene has CDR1 SQVTM and CDR2 ANQGSEA. CDR3 sequence reads: CSVVPSTTQETQYF. The sequenced part of the CDR3 DNA is TGCAGCGTTGTGCCTTCGACAACACAAGAGACG.

Details on this clone: The sequence runs out 3 residues before the end of the CDR3; the remainder is reconstructed from the germline J gene. The gene calls are TRBV19 and TRBJ1-1; 7 positions match TRBD1. The CDR3 is 14 residues long. Germline V CDR1 and CDR2: LNHDA, SQIVND (reference sequence). The CDR3 DNA, read in part, is TGTGCCAGTAGGAGGGACAGCCCACCCTACGAG. Its translation is CASRRDSPPYE. The entire CDR3 protein is CASRRDSPPYEAFF.

In regard to this clone: The read falls 3 residues short of the CDR3 end, and the missing part is taken from the germline J gene. The chain couples TRBV6-2 or TRBV6-3 to TRBJ2-7, with TRBD2 identical over 11 bases. The CDR3 is 15 amino acids. The germline gives CDR1 MNHEY, CDR2 SVGEGT. Germline trimming cut 6 bases from V and 2 bases from J; bases unmatched to any gene: 6. CDR3 region: CASRNLAGGTYEQYF. The CDR3 bases that were read are TGTGCCAGCAGAAATCTAGCGGGGGGTACCTACGAG.

Of note for this clone: The sequenced fragment ends 3 residues before the CDR3 boundary, so the rest is inferred from the germline J gene. The V and J genes are TRBV7-3 and TRBJ2-2; 8 nucleotides line up with TRBD2. The CDR3 contains 18 residues. With 3 bases clipped from V and 0 bases from J, the junction kept 9 bases outside the gene matches. Germline V gives CDR1 SGHTA, CDR2 FQGTGA. Incomplete CDR3 DNA: TGTGCCAGCAGCTTTCACCTTAGCGGGGTCTCGAACACCGGGGAG. It specifies CASSFHLSGVSNTGE. The CDR3 reads in full as CASSFHLSGVSNTGELFF.

As concerns this clone: The sequence runs out 3 residues before the end of the CDR3; the remainder is reconstructed from the germline J gene. The rearrangement uses TRBV5-1 and TRBJ2-7; 12 nucleotides line up with TRBD2. Germline CDR1 SGHRS, CDR2 YFSETQ. V was pared by 1 base and J by 0 bases, with 8 bases of the junction left unmatched. The CDR3 loop spans 18 amino acids. The CDR3 loop reads CASSLSGLAGPPSYEQYF. The sequenced part of the CDR3 DNA is TGCGCCAGCAGCTTGTCGGGACTAGCGGGCCCCCCCTCCTACGAG.

As regards this clone: The read ends 3 residues shy of where the CDR3 ends; the end is completed using the germline J gene. The chain employs TRBV7-9 and TRBJ1-4; TRBD1 agrees at 9 bases. The trim removed 6 bases at V and 3 bases at J, leaving 5 bases unmatched. CDR1 SEHNR and CDR2 FQNEAQ come from the germline V gene (reference sequence). The CDR3 spans 15 residues. The CDR3 loop is CASRPQGASNEKLFF. The CDR3 DNA, read in part, is TGTGCCAGCAGACCACAGGGGGCCTCTAATGAAAAA.

As regards this clone: From the germline J gene comes the end of the CDR3, since the read stops 3 residues before it. The chain carries TRBV7-9 and TRBJ2-7, with TRBD1 identical over 9 bases. CDR1 is SEHNR and CDR2 is FQNEAQ in the germline V gene (reference sequence). The CDR3 extends over 15 amino acids. V dropped 1 base and J dropped 2; count of bases not matched to a gene: 3. CDR3 amino acids: CASSLGWTGAYEQYF. The CDR3 DNA, read in part, is TGTGCCAGCAGCTTAGGCTGGACAGGGGCCTACGAG.

Note on this clone: Read coverage stops 3 residues before the CDR3 terminus; the germline J gene supplies the remainder. This sequence joins TRBV19 and TRBJ2-7; the D gene is possibly TRBD2 (5 bases). V was cut by 0 bases and J by 6 bases, with 15 bases left in between. In germline, CDR1 is LNHDA, CDR2 SQIVND (reference sequence). The CDR3 contains 15 residues. This chain's CDR3 is CASSIELERRFEQYF. The part of the CDR3 DNA that was read is TGTGCCAGTAGTATAGAACTAGAACGGCGCTTCGAG.

To note about this clone: A read error may account for a junction end that differs from germline. The read ends 3 residues before the CDR3 terminus; that terminus is restored from the germline J gene. The gene calls are TRBV18 and TRBJ2-2; a weak D match, TRBD1 (6 bases). CDR1 and CDR2 from the germline V gene are KGHSH and LQKENI. The CDR3 is 18 amino acids. The part of the CDR3 DNA that was read is TGTGCCAGCTCCCCACCGATGGGGGCAGGGCCGAACACCGGGCAG. This sequence encodes CASSPPMGAGPNTGQ. The whole CDR3 sequence reads CASSPPMGAGPNTGQLFF.

Of note for this clone: The CDR3 goes on 3 residues after the read ends, and that part is filled in from the germline J gene. The genes are TRBV4-1 and TRBJ2-7; 11 bases are a match to TRBD2. V was clipped by 4 bases and J by 4 bases; unmatched bases: 12. Germline loops: CDR1 MGHRA, CDR2 YSYEKL. The CDR3 has 17 amino acids. The CDR3 protein is CASSPLAGGPASYEQYF. The part of the CDR3 DNA that was read is TGCGCCAGCAGCCCCCTAGCGGGGGGCCCTGCTTCGTACGAG.

Details on this clone: The read terminates 3 residues before the CDR3 end, so the remaining end is supplied by the germline J gene. The chain has TRBV5-1 and TRBJ1-5; D gene ambiguous. The CDR3 is made up of 16 amino acids. Germline V gene data show CDR1 as SGHRS and CDR2 as YFSETQ. The ends were cut back, 0 bases at V and 3 bases at J, with 13 bases in the middle. The sequenced CDR3 bases are TGCGCCAGCAGCTTGGGGGCAGATGAGCCCAATCAGCCC. It codes for CASSLGADEPNQP. The entire CDR3 reads CASSLGADEPNQPQHF.

For this clone: The read ends 3 residues shy of where the CDR3 ends; the end is completed using the germline J gene. The genes are TRBV7-9 and TRBJ1-5, with D perhaps TRBD1 (5 bases). Germline V gene sequence: CDR1 SEHNR, CDR2 FQNEAQ (reference sequence). Trimming stripped 5 bases from V and 3 bases from J, with 11 bases between. CDR3 length equals 14 residues. The part of the CDR3 DNA that was read is TGTGCCAGCAGCCCACGGACAACCAATCAGCCC. It codes for CASSPRTTNQP. Given in full, the CDR3 is CASSPRTTNQPQHF.

Regarding this clone: The read ends 3 residues early relative to the CDR3; the germline J gene fills the gap. This sequence joins TRBV7-9 and TRBJ2-7; D remains ambiguous. Trimming removed 5 bases at V and 4 bases at J, with 12 bases between. Germline V gene sequence: CDR1 SEHNR, CDR2 FQNEAQ (reference sequence). This CDR3 comprises 13 residues. The CDR3 bases that were read are TGTGCCAGCAGCCCGTACGCCAGATACGAG. It codes for CASSPYARYE. The whole CDR3 protein is CASSPYARYEQYF.

Comment on this clone: The CDR3 is cut off 3 residues early in the read; its end comes from the germline J gene. The chain combines TRBV5-5 with TRBJ2-2; possible D gene TRBD1, 6 bases. V was pared by 1 base and J by 6 bases, with 10 bases between. This CDR3 is 14 amino acids long. Looked up from germline, CDR1 is SGHKS and CDR2 is YYEKEE (reference sequence). CDR3 amino acids: CASSLFRGAGELFF. CDR3 DNA (partial): TGTGCCAGCAGCTTGTTCAGGGGTGCCGGGGAG.

Worth noting for this clone: At one boundary the junction diverges from the germline segment, which might be a read error. The missing CDR3 end, 3 residues past where the read stops, is filled in from the germline J gene. Other DNA sequences of this sample code for an identical CDR3. The V and J genes are TRBV19 and TRBJ1-3; 11 nucleotides match TRBD1. CDR1 and CDR2 from the germline V gene are LNHDA and SQIVND (reference sequence). CDR3 size: 13 residues. CDR3 bases read: TGTGCCAGGGACAGGGGGCCTGGAAACACG. It specifies CARDRGPGNT. The full-length CDR3 reads as CARDRGPGNTIYF.

Concerning this clone itself: Its ends do not fully match the called genes, so a read error is possible. Read coverage stops 3 residues before the CDR3 terminus; the germline J gene supplies the remainder. Distinct nucleotide sequences in the sample also encode this CDR3. The rearrangement uses TRBV11-2 and TRBJ1-3; D possibly corresponds to TRBD1 (5 bases). Germline values: CDR1 SGHAT, CDR2 FQNNGV. The length of the CDR3 is 14 residues. Incomplete CDR3 DNA: TGTGCCAGCAGCCAGGGTACTCTAGGAAACACA. It specifies CASSQGTLGNT. The full CDR3 protein is CASSQGTLGNTIYF.